This TCR beta chain appears in the sequencing data of a study of CD8+ T cells in alopecia areata. Investigators isolated RNA and reverse transcribed it into cDNA to act as the sequencing template. Sequencing was performed with immunoSEQ multiplex PCR; in TCRdb, only in-frame clones are kept and a portion is missing. This sample has roughly 250,000 clones; less than 80% occur once, and the top ten carry 1.2%. Germline V gene sequence: CDR1 SEHNR, CDR2 FQNEAQ (reference sequence). V was trimmed by 5 bases and J by 4 bases, leaving 14 bases between them. This CDR3 has 14 amino acids. This sample comprised CD4+ T cells sorted from blood, obtained at week 0. This TCR was sampled from a human donor with alopecia areata. This chain joins TRBV7-9 and TRBJ2-5; possibly TRBD1 for D (5 bases). The DNA for the CDR3 is TGTGCCAGCAGCCCCCTTACCCAGGGAGAGACCCAGTACTTC. Translated: CASSPLTQGETQYF.